This T cell receptor beta chain was sequenced for a study of blood T cell repertoires in COVID-19. Overall study: T cells, B-cell-depleted T cells, or PBMCs supplied cDNA or gDNA.

Measured with immunoSEQ multiplex PCR; TCRdb has only the in-frame clones, and not every one. The data hold 30,000 to 35,000 clones, with roughly four fifths observed a single time. Germline lookup yields CDR1 KGHDR and CDR2 SFDVKD. The CDR3 totals 18 residues. J gave up 1 base and V 5 bases, and 10 bases lay outside the gene matches. The sample comprised peripheral blood. The receptor was derived from a man older than 75 with active or convalescent COVID-19. This rearrangement joins TRBV24-1 to TRBJ2-1, with 10 bases that match TRBD2. The CDR3 sequence: CATSGSGRKSYSYNEQFF. CDR3 DNA sequence: TGTGCCACCAGTGGTAGCGGGAGGAAGTCATATTCCTACAATGAGCAGTTCTTC.